This T cell receptor (beta chain) originates from a study of T cell responses to AZD1222 COVID-19 vaccine. This CDR3 is built from 15 residues. V lost 4 bases, J lost 4 bases, and 13 bases lay in between. CDR1 is MNHEY and CDR2 is SMNVEV in the germline V gene (reference sequence). Notes on the study in general: Clonal diversity was possibly underestimated; the donors were predominantly white British and more often female.

This clone was recorded only once. Its specificity is not known. Some clones are missing from TCRdb's copy, which holds only in-frame ones; the method was immunoSEQ multiplex PCR. The sample has around 100,000 clones, 90% seen once. The V and J genes are TRBV27 and TRBJ2-2; tentatively, D is TRBD1 or TRBD2 (5 bases each). Sequencing was performed on peripheral blood, taken on day 0 of AZD1222 vaccination. The source is an adult in good health. CDR3 region: CASSSGTLGTGELFF. Written as DNA, the CDR3 is TGTGCCAGCAGTTCAGGGACCCTGGGCACCGGGGAGCTGTTTTTT.